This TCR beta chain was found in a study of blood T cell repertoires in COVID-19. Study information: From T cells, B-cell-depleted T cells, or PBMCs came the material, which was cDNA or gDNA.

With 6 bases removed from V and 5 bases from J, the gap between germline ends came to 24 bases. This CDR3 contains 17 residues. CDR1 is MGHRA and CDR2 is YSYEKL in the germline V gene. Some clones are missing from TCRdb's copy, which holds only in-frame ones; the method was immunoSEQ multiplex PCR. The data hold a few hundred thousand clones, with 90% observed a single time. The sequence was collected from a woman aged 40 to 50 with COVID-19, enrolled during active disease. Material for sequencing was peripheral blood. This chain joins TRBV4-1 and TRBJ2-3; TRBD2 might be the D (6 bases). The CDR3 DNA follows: TGCGCCAGCAGTCTGAACCTGGGACTCCAGAGGGTAGATACGCAGTATTTT. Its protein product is CASSLNLGLQRVDTQYF.